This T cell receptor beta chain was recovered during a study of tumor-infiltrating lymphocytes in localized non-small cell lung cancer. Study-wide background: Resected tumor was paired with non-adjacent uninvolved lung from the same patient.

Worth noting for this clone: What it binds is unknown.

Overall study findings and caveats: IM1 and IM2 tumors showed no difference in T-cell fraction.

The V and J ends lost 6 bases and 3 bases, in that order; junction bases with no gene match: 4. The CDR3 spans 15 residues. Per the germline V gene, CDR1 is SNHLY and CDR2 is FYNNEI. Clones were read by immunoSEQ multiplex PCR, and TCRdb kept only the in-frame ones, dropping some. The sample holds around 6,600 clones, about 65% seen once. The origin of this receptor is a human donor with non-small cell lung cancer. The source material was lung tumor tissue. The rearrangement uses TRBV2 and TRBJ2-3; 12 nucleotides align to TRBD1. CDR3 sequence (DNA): TGTGCCAGCAGGGGACAGGGGGCAAGGACAGATACGCAGTATTTT. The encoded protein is CASRGQGARTDTQYF. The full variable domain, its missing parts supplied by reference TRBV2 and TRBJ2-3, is EPEVTQTPSHQVTQMGQEVILRCVPISNHLYFYWYRQILGQKVEFLVSFYNNEISEKSEIFDDQFSVERPDGSNFTLKIRSTKLEDSAMYFCASRGQGARTDTQYFGPGTRLTVL.